The 12 T cell receptor beta chains reported below all come from one sample, sequenced in a study of blood T cell repertoires in COVID-19 (dated by TCRdb to the early 2020s). The library was prepared using the immunoSEQ multiplex PCR assay. TCRdb stores this immuneACCESS table with in-frame sequences only. Part of the clones is absent; in the studies checked, under half of the shortfall reflects unresolved V genes, and no reason is known for the rest. Across this sample there are more than 250,000 clones, with around 89% seen only once. Roughly 6% of the sample belongs to the ten largest clones. The sequenced sample consisted of peripheral blood. The receptors stem from a woman aged 50 to 60 with COVID-19, enrolled during active disease.

The chain recombines TRBV20-1 with TRBJ2-7; TRBD1 is a possible D gene (5 bases). Per the germline V gene, CDR1 is DFQATT and CDR2 is SNEGSKA (reference sequence). V lost 2 bases, J lost 7 bases, and 9 bases lay in between. The CDR3 sequence is 11 residues long. The CDR3 reads CSARLSGEQYF. DNA for the CDR3: TGCAGTGCTAGATTGTCAGGGGAGCAGTACTTC.

The chain has TRBV7-2 and TRBJ2-7; 9 positions match TRBD2. Germline V gives CDR1 SGHTA, CDR2 FQGNSA. V dropped 5 bases and J dropped 4; count of bases not matched to a gene: 9. This CDR3 is built from 15 residues. This chain's CDR3 is CASSVELAGLYEQYF. The CDR3 nucleotides are TGTGCCAGCAGCGTAGAACTAGCGGGCCTTTACGAGCAGTACTTC.

This chain uses TRBV5-1 with TRBJ2-3; a possible D gene is TRBD2 (6 bases). The CDR3 runs to 16 residues. The V gene's germline CDR1 is SGHRS and CDR2 YFSETQ. Trimming took 0 bases from V and 1 from J, leaving 12 bases between them. CDR3 DNA: TGCGCCAGCAGCTTGGCCGGACCGGGGGGCACAGATACGCAGTATTTT. Residues: CASSLAGPGGTDTQYF. Using reference TRBV5-1 and TRBJ2-3 for the parts outside the CDR3, the full variable domain is KAGVTQTPRYLIKTRGQQVTLSCSPISGHRSVSWYQQTPGQGLQFLFEYFSETQRNKGNFPGRFSGRQFSNSRSEMNVSTLELGDSALYLCASSLAGPGGTDTQYFGPGTRLTVL.

The genes are TRBV1 and TRBJ2-7; TRBD2, the D gene given by the table, was not confirmed from the DNA. TRBV1 is given as a pseudogene. This CDR3 is 14 amino acids long. In nucleotides, the CDR3 is TGCACCAGCAGCCAAGCCCCGGGTCGGGACGAGCAGTACTTC. Amino acid sequence: CTSSQAPGRDEQYF.

The chain carries TRBV13 and TRBJ2-7, with 7 bases matching TRBD2. The CDR3 consists of 14 residues. Losses at the gene ends were 6 bases for V and 3 bases for J; bases not matched to a gene: 8. Germline V lookup: CDR1 PRHDT, CDR2 FYEKMQ (reference sequence). The CDR3 sequence: CASSSGPIGYEQYF. The CDR3 bases are TGTGCCAGCAGTAGCGGGCCTATCGGCTACGAGCAGTACTTC.

V and J are TRBV12-3 or TRBV12-4 and TRBJ2-3; D is uncertain. V shed 7 bases and J shed 3 bases, with 5 bases lying between them. The CDR3 runs to 11 residues. The CDR3 DNA reads as TGTGCCAGCACCATTACAGATACGCAGTATTTT. Residues: CASTITDTQYF.

The J gene is TRBJ1-2, the V gene TRBV6-2 or TRBV6-3, with D possibly TRBD1 on 5 matching bases. There are 16 residues in the CDR3. Germline CDR1 and CDR2: MNHEY and SVGEGT. Trimming left V 2 bases short and J 3 bases short, with 16 bases between. The CDR3 is CASSYGRARLDYGYTF. CDR3 sequence (DNA): TGTGCCAGCAGTTACGGCAGGGCCCGCCTCGACTATGGCTACACCTTC.

V and J are TRBV6-5 and TRBJ2-1; tentative D call: TRBD2 (5 bases). CDR1 MNHEY and CDR2 SVGAGI come from the germline V gene. The CDR3 is 13 residues long. With 7 bases removed from V and 9 bases from J, the gap between germline ends came to 16 bases. CDR3 loop: CASKAARRGEQFF. The DNA for the CDR3 is TGTGCCAGCAAGGCCGCGCGACGGGGTGAGCAGTTCTTC.

The chain employs TRBV6-5 and TRBJ1-5; D is unresolved. The germline V and J ends were trimmed by 0 bases and 4 bases, with 4 bases remaining between them. The CDR3 totals 13 residues. The germline gives CDR1 MNHEY, CDR2 SVGAGI. This CDR3 reads CASSYSKNQPQHF. The CDR3 nucleotides read TGTGCCAGCAGTTACTCCAAAAATCAGCCCCAGCATTTT.

J is TRBJ2-7 and V is TRBV11-2; TRBD2 might be the D (6 bases). CDR3 length: 13 residues. Germline CDR1 SGHAT, CDR2 FQNNGV. With 2 bases removed from V and 7 bases from J, the gap between germline ends came to 12 bases. CDR3 in amino acids: CASSLSRAGEQYF. The DNA for the CDR3 is TGTGCCAGCAGCTTATCCAGGGCGGGGGAGCAGTACTTC.

The V call is TRBV5-6, the J call TRBJ1-4, with D tentatively TRBD1 (6 bases). Trimming took 4 bases from V and 3 from J, leaving 19 bases between them. This CDR3 has 17 residues. The germline gives CDR1 SGHDT, CDR2 YYEEEE. In nucleotides, the CDR3 is TGTGCCAGCAGCCCGCTGGGCCTGGGGGCTTCTAATGAAAAACTGTTTTTT. Protein product: CASSPLGLGASNEKLFF.

The chain is built from TRBV27 and TRBJ1-2; possible D gene TRBD1, 6 bases. The V gene lost 5 bases and the J gene lost 5 bases, with 12 bases spanning the gap. This CDR3 has 13 residues. Looked up from germline, CDR1 is MNHEY and CDR2 is SMNVEV (reference sequence). The CDR3: CASSLQGPYGYTF. CDR3 in DNA: TGTGCCAGCAGTCTACAGGGCCCTTATGGCTACACCTTC.